Shown below are 23 T cell receptor beta chains from a single sample sequenced in a study of blood T cell repertoires in COVID-19. The data were produced by immunoSEQ multiplex PCR, yet TCRdb's version contains in-frame clones alone and is incomplete. This table holds about 180,000 clones, more than 65% found once. The sequencing sample was made of PBMCs or T cells enriched from blood (not recorded which). The receptors derive from a man over 45 who had recovered from COVID-19.

The chain employs TRBV14 and TRBJ1-1; the match to TRBD1 covers 7 bases. V was clipped by 4 bases and J by 0 bases; unmatched bases: 8. The germline V gene has CDR1 SGHDN and CDR2 FVKESK. The CDR3 consists of 16 residues. CDR3 nucleotides: TGTGCCAGCAGCCCCTTTGAGGGGGCCTTGAACACTGAAGCTTTCTTT. Its protein product is CASSPFEGALNTEAFF.

The V call is TRBV6-5, the J call TRBJ1-6; 7 nucleotides match TRBD1. Trimming removed 2 bases from V and 8 bases from J; junction bases left unmatched: 3. In germline, CDR1 is MNHEY, CDR2 SVGAGI. The CDR3 runs 14 residues. The CDR3 loop reads CASSYRQGDSPLHF. CDR3 coding DNA: TGTGCCAGCAGTTACCGACAGGGAGATTCACCCCTCCACTTT.

The chain carries TRBV4-1 and TRBJ2-7; possibly TRBD1 for D (5 bases). Trimming shortened V by 1 base and J by 3 bases, and 16 bases separated the two germline ends. Looked up from germline, CDR1 is MGHRA and CDR2 is YSYEKL. CDR3 size: 16 residues. CDR3 protein: CASSQVGGRQIYEQYF. CDR3 nucleotide sequence: TGCGCCAGCAGCCAAGTGGGCGGAAGACAGATCTACGAGCAGTACTTC.

The chain employs TRBV29-1 and TRBJ2-5; weak D call: TRBD1 (5 bases). The CDR3 contains 13 residues. Per the germline V gene, CDR1 is SQVTM and CDR2 is ANQGSEA. V gave up 7 bases and J gave up 5 bases, with 17 bases separating them. CDR3 nucleotides: TGCAGCGGGGGCATCAATAGCCGGGAGACCCAGTACTTC. Amino acid sequence: CSGGINSRETQYF. Together with reference TRBV29-1 and TRBJ2-5, the CDR3 gives the full variable domain: SAVISQKPSRDICQRGTSLTIQCQVDSQVTMMFWYRQQPGQSLTLIATANQGSEATYESGFVIDKFPISRPNLTFSTLTVSNMSPEDSSIYLCSGGINSRETQYFGPGTRLLVL.

The sample holds a few counts of this clone. The CDR3 nucleotides are TGCGCCAGCGGCCTTTTGACAGGGCCTTATAGCAATCAGCCCCAGCATTTT. This sequence encodes CASGLLTGPYSNQPQHF. The V gene is TRBV10-1, the J gene TRBJ1-5, with 7 bases that match TRBD1. Germline values: CDR1 WNHNN, CDR2 SYGVQD (reference sequence). The CDR3 totals 17 residues. V gave up 8 bases and J gave up 0 bases; unmatched junction bases: 13.

The chain has TRBV18 and TRBJ1-2, with D unclear. Trimming cost V 1 base and J 2 bases, with 11 bases left between them. Germline CDR1 and CDR2: KGHSH and LQKENI. The CDR3 has 15 amino acids. Here the CDR3 reads CASSPHAEINYGYTF. Written as DNA, the CDR3 is TGTGCCAGCTCACCACATGCGGAAATAAACTATGGCTACACCTTC.

In DNA form, the CDR3 reads TGTGCCAGCAGCTTGGGACATCTCAACTCTGGAAACACCATATATTTT. This encodes CASSLGHLNSGNTIYF. The V call is TRBV5-4, the J call TRBJ1-3; D remains ambiguous. The V gene's germline CDR1 is SGHNT and CDR2 YYREEE (reference sequence). The CDR3 has 16 amino acids. Between the trimmed V and J ends, which lost 0 bases and 0 bases, there was a span of 10 bases.

This clone was seen more than once but under ten times. V is TRBV12-5 and J is TRBJ1-3; no clear D. The germline CDR1 and CDR2 sequences are LGHNT and FRNRAP. There are 13 residues in the CDR3. V lost 3 bases and J 4 bases, leaving 7 bases between the germline ends. CDR3 loop: CASGLTEGNTIYF. The DNA for the CDR3 is TGTGCTAGTGGTTTAACAGAAGGAAACACCATATATTTT.

V gene TRBV13 combines with J gene TRBJ2-5, with TRBD1 matching 10 bases. J lost 2 bases, V lost 5 bases, and 5 bases had no gene match. The CDR3 runs to 15 residues. Germline CDR1 and CDR2: PRHDT and FYEKMQ (reference sequence). The CDR3 nucleotides read TGTGCCAGCAGCCAGGGACAGGGGTGGCAAGAGACCCAGTACTTC. Encoded protein: CASSQGQGWQETQYF.

The V and J genes are TRBV29-1 and TRBJ2-7; 7 nucleotides align to TRBD1. Germline V gives CDR1 SQVTM, CDR2 ANQGSEA. This CDR3 has 14 residues. V shed 6 bases and J 3 bases; nucleotides not matched to a gene: 11. The chain's CDR3 is CSVRTGQVYYEQYF. CDR3 coding DNA: TGCAGCGTGAGGACAGGCCAGGTCTACTACGAGCAGTACTTC.

The sample holds one count of this clone. The V gene is TRBV7-9, the J gene TRBJ2-3; TRBD1 agrees at 9 bases. Per the germline V gene, CDR1 is SEHNR and CDR2 is FQNEAQ (reference sequence). The CDR3 runs 14 residues. J gave up 7 bases and V 0 bases, and 2 bases lay outside the gene matches. CDR3 region: CASSLAQGAYTQYF. As DNA, the CDR3 is TGTGCCAGCAGCTTAGCACAGGGGGCATATACGCAGTATTTT.

V is TRBV7-2 and J is TRBJ1-2; weak D call: TRBD1 (6 bases). The V gene lost 7 bases and the J gene lost 4 bases, with 13 bases spanning the gap. CDR1 is SGHTA, CDR2 FQGNSA, per germline. The CDR3 loop spans 13 amino acids. The CDR3 DNA is TGTGCCAGCACCCCAGGGGCAGGCTATGGCTACACCTTC. Encoded protein: CASTPGAGYGYTF. The variable domain in full, completed from reference TRBV7-2 and TRBJ1-2, reads GAGVSQSPSNKVTEKGKDVELRCDPISGHTALYWYRQSLGQGLEFLIYFQGNSAPDKSGLPSDRFSAERTGGSVSTLTIQRTQQEDSAVYLCASTPGAGYGYTFGSGTRLTVV.

CDR3 nucleotides: TGTGCCACCGCAGGGGGCCGGGGAAATTCACCCCTCCACTTT. It translates to CATAGGRGNSPLHF. This sequence joins TRBV25-1 and TRBJ1-6, with 8 bases that match TRBD1. The CDR3 length is 14 residues. After removal of 10 bases from V and 7 bases from J, the junction contained 9 bases not matched to a gene. Germline loops: CDR1 MGHDK, CDR2 SYGVNS.

The V call is TRBV19, the J call TRBJ1-1, with 7 bases fitting TRBD1. The V segment lost 4 bases and the J segment 4 bases; nucleotides outside the gene matches: 9. Germline lookup yields CDR1 LNHDA and CDR2 SQIVND (reference sequence). This CDR3 has 15 residues. CDR3 in DNA: TGTGCCAGTAGTACTACAGGGGCAGGGAGCACTGAAGCTTTCTTT. As protein: CASSTTGAGSTEAFF.

The gene calls are TRBV3-1 (or the pseudogene TRBV3-2) and TRBJ2-3; TRBD2 matches at 13 bases. Germline CDR1 reads LGHDT; CDR2 reads YNNKEL (reference sequence). Unmatched junction bases numbered 2, after V lost 4 bases and J lost 4 bases. The CDR3 contains 15 residues. CDR3 coding DNA: TGTGCCAGCAGCCTAGGGACTAGCGGGGCAGATACGCAGTATTTT. This gives the protein CASSLGTSGADTQYF.

This clone was counted a single time. This chain links TRBV5-1 with TRBJ2-3; 10 bases align to TRBD1. The CDR3 consists of 16 residues. Germline assignment: CDR1 SGHRS and CDR2 YFSETQ. J was trimmed by 5 bases and V by 1 base; bases with no gene match: 7. The CDR3 bases are TGCGCCAGCAGCTTGTCTTCAGACAGGGGGCGAGATACGCAGTATTTT. It translates to CASSLSSDRGRDTQYF.

The rearrangement joins TRBV5-1 to TRBJ1-1, with 9 bases lining up with TRBD1. V shed 4 bases, J shed 1 base, and the junction held 2 bases outside the gene matches. CDR3 length: 14 amino acids. The germline CDR1 and CDR2 sequences are SGHRS and YFSETQ. The CDR3 DNA sequence: TGCGCCAGCAGCGTGACAGGGGGGAACACTGAAGCTTTCTTT. It translates to CASSVTGGNTEAFF.

This sequence joins TRBV3-1 (or the pseudogene TRBV3-2) and TRBJ1-2, with unresolved D. Trimming took off 2 bases at V and 6 bases at J, with 19 bases between the two ends. From germline, CDR1 is LGHDT and CDR2 YNNKEL (reference sequence). The CDR3 has 16 residues. Here the CDR3 reads CASSQSLMHQRNGYTF. The CDR3 nucleotides are TGTGCCAGCAGCCAAAGCCTTATGCATCAGAGGAATGGCTACACCTTC.

The chain carries TRBV4-1 and TRBJ1-5; TRBD1 agrees at 9 bases. This CDR3 is 15 amino acids long. Trimming took 0 bases from V and 6 from J; bases not matched to a gene: 3. CDR1 and CDR2 from the germline V gene are MGHRA and YSYEKL. The CDR3 loop reads CASSQDPQGAQPQHF. The CDR3 DNA reads TGCGCCAGCAGCCAAGATCCACAGGGGGCTCAGCCCCAGCATTTT.

The rearrangement uses TRBV6-6 and TRBJ2-7; a possible D gene is TRBD1 (6 bases). The CDR3 contains 14 residues. Trimming left V 2 bases short and J 3 bases short, with 11 bases between. Per the germline V gene, CDR1 is MNHNY and CDR2 is SVGAGI (reference sequence). CDR3: CASSYGAQGYEQYF. The CDR3 coding sequence is TGTGCCAGCAGTTACGGAGCACAGGGCTACGAGCAGTACTTC.

This clone is a singleton in its sample. V usage is TRBV9 and J usage is TRBJ2-3, with a tentative D call TRBD2 (6 bases). V dropped 0 bases and J dropped 0 bases, with 11 bases sitting between them. Germline lookup yields CDR1 SGDLS and CDR2 YYNGEE. The CDR3 sequence is 16 residues long. The CDR3 nucleotides read TGTGCCAGCAGCGTAGCCGGTGGGACTAGCACAGATACGCAGTATTTT. Translating gives CASSVAGGTSTDTQYF.

This sequence joins TRBV7-9 and TRBJ1-2; possibly TRBD1 for D (5 bases). This CDR3 spans 11 amino acids. With 6 bases removed from V and 5 bases from J, the gap between germline ends came to 7 bases. Germline V gene data show CDR1 as SEHNR and CDR2 as FQNEAQ (reference sequence). In nucleotides, the CDR3 is TGTGCCAGCAGTTCAGGGTATGGCTACACCTTC. Translating gives CASSSGYGYTF. The variable domain in full, completed from reference TRBV7-9 and TRBJ1-2, reads DTGVSQNPRHKITKRGQNVTFRCDPISEHNRLYWYRQTLGQGPEFLTYFQNEAQLEKSRLLSDRFSAERPKGSFSTLEIQRTEQGDSAMYLCASSSGYGYTFGSGTRLTVV.

The rearrangement joins TRBV18 to TRBJ1-1; D remains unclear. Trimming took 2 bases from V and 1 from J, leaving 8 bases between them. The length of the CDR3 is 14 residues. Germline V lookup: CDR1 KGHSH, CDR2 LQKENI. In DNA form, the CDR3 reads TGTGCCAGCTCACCAACGGTTCAGAACACTGAAGCTTTCTTT. Encoded protein: CASSPTVQNTEAFF.